This TCR beta chain was profiled in a study of blood T cell repertoires in COVID-19. Whole-study context: T cells, B-cell-depleted T cells, or PBMCs supplied cDNA or gDNA.

The germline V gene has CDR1 MDHEN and CDR2 SYDVKM. V dropped 3 bases and J dropped 4 bases, with 9 bases sitting between them. The CDR3 has 13 residues. Authors' data handling: How many nucleated cells were present was estimated from reference gene primer amplification. The protocol was immunoSEQ multiplex PCR, while the TCRdb copy is restricted to in-frame clones and leaves out a portion. The V and J calls and clone size are taken from that table; D and trimming were inferred from the DNA. The table lists tens of thousands of clones, approximately 88% of them singletons. The TCR sequence derives from a woman aged 70-85 years with acute or convalescent COVID-19. J is TRBJ1-2 and V is TRBV28; maybe TRBD1 (5 bases). Sequenced input: peripheral blood. DNA of the CDR3: TGTGCCAGCAGTTTGGGGCAGGGCTATGGCTACACCTTC. It encodes CASSLGQGYGYTF.